Listed here is a single T cell receptor beta chain. What this receptor recognizes is not known. The record has no base qualities; no much larger clone is one base away. The cysteine opens and the phenylalanine closes a CDR3 of 11 amino acids. This entry keeps only the CDR3 DNA: 33 bases, framed from base 1. The germline V gene specifies SGHTA as CDR1 and FQGNSA as CDR2. This entry is derived from a study of cytomegalovirus exposure and HLA in healthy donors (dated by TCRdb to the late 2010s). For context, the study as a whole: According to an earlier analysis of several hundred of the donors, about 190 million T cells yielded some 110 million unique TCR beta sequences and around 300 Gb of sequence data. Approximately 330 gigabases of sequencing data and around 85 million unique TCR sequences made up an early release that covered nearly 650 HLA-typed donors. Of the roughly 410 genotyped donors, 81% were placed in the genetic ancestry cluster associated with self-reported Caucasian donors. The study aimed to test whether cataloging public T cell receptors could reveal signatures of past pathogen exposure. Using immunosequencing, the study profiled T cell repertoires from 500 to 800 subjects and related those repertoires to cytomegalovirus serostatus. Besides the first cohort of 500 to 700 subjects, a separate validation cohort made up of roughly 120 different subjects was used. To predict cytomegalovirus infection status, the study brought together high-throughput TCR immunosequencing, statistical association of individual TCRs with disease status, and machine learning. A later analysis re-analyzed previously published TCR beta repertoires from 666 donors and added high-resolution HLA genotyping to study TCR occurrence patterns. The later analysis used no new phenotypic data to find candidate immune exposures, relying instead on TCR beta sequences and their occurrence across donors. An earlier analysis of some 500 of the donors applied high-throughput TCR beta sequencing to assess whether each TCR beta V gene segment acted as functional or pseudogenic. Donor age, sex, ethnicity and CMV serostatus were compiled together with the repertoire data. A later genetic analysis used genome-wide SNP genotypes for about 65% of the roughly 670 donors, treating that subset as a discovery cohort. Every repertoire in the discovery cohort had been generated on one and the same sequencing platform. Both class I and class II loci were covered by HLA typing, at four-digit resolution. The number of donors typed differed by locus, with roughly 629-640 for A, B, C, DRB1 and DQB1, over 500 for DQA1, 600 to 610 for DPA1, and 450 to 480 for DPB1. Four to six DR-DQ haplotypes were handled as single units for association and clustering, since linkage in the cohort was strong. Among about 360 genotyped donors of the cohort, an average of roughly 240,000 unique TCR beta nucleotide sequences were sequenced per donor, approximately 20% of them non-productive. The paper as a whole reports these results and caveats: Presence/absence analyses assumed roughly uniform sequencing depth across donors, an assumption that may not hold. Because some donors lacked HLA typing at each locus, the association tests relied only on the typed subset. Because counts were too low, about 15 rarely observed V segments, including chromosome 9 orphons, were left out of the earlier analysis of 587 of the donors. A further reported finding was that TCR beta sequences accurately predicted the HLA-A and HLA-B alleles for most subjects in the first cohort. In a later genetic analysis, fewer N-insertions in productive TCRs were reported among donors in an Asian-associated ancestry cluster than the approximately 630-donor mean. Because the 87-base-pair reads could not distinguish some IMGT-functional V segments, including TRBV6-2 and TRBV6-3, those segments were excluded. In vitro tests confirmed that a few of the cytomegalovirus-associated TCR beta chains recognize cytomegalovirus antigens. A cluster of highly shared sequence variants was judged likely to represent a technical artifact of the sequencing pipeline. Across donors, most TCR sequences were observed very rarely, whereas some public TCRs were present in many individuals. A later analysis reported that several top co-occurrence clusters appeared linked to parvovirus B19, influenza, CMV and Epstein-Barr virus. In a later analysis, the rate of TCR association differed among HLA loci, with DRB1 alleles having the most associated TCRs and HLA-C alleles having the fewest. At a false discovery rate of 0.05, a later analysis linked 16,000 or so TCR beta sequences to specific HLA alleles. Correlated functional status among segregating V segments might reflect linkage disequilibrium, but an unknown experimental factor could not be ruled out. In a later genetic analysis, a missense DCLRE1C variant was associated with V-gene and J-gene trimming of TCR beta chains, and the association was replicated in an independent cohort. When HLA alleles, especially DR and DQ, strongly co-occurred, TCR associations were difficult to assign to individual alleles. The cohort was sequenced for TCR beta chains only, and without alpha or paired-chain data the features that could be detected were limited. It was suggested by the authors that the approach could potentially be generalized to other disease states and immunological phenotypes. In an earlier analysis of fewer than 750 of the donors, most TCR beta V segments were observed in productive rearrangements about 87% or about 30% of the time, broadly matching IMGT annotations. A total of fewer than 200 TCR beta chains were listed by the study as associated with cytomegalovirus. In a later analysis, HLA-associated TCR beta chains showed more clonal expansion and lower generation probabilities than non-associated chains that were equally common. In a later analysis, most CMV-associated TCR beta chains were found to appear HLA-restricted, with HLA associations seemingly driven largely by CMV exposure. The classifier was reported to diagnose cytomegalovirus status with high specificity and sensitivity in both the original and validation cohorts. Immune exposure information for the cohort was limited to CMV serostatus.

The cohort comprised fewer than 700 healthy bone marrow donors. Cohort members were all nominally healthy when sampled, although unrecorded immune exposures were likely present. The donor tested CMV seronegative, placing the donor among the 350 or so seronegative members of the cohort. Each donor provided a peripheral blood sample, and peripheral blood mononuclear cells were used for TCR beta sequencing. The Qiagen DNeasy Blood Extraction Kit was used to extract genomic DNA from the blood cell samples. Preparation of the library involved the immunoSEQ multiplex PCR assay. For the multiplex PCR, a mixture combining 60 forward primers for TCR Vbeta segments and 13 reverse primers for TCR Jbeta segments was used. The CDR3 region of rearranged TCR beta genes was amplified from genomic DNA by a multiplex PCR assay. On the Illumina HiSeq System, the amplified TCR beta libraries were sequenced as 87-base-pair reads. In the source study's methods: In a later analysis, some 80 million unique TCR beta chains were counted across the 500 to 850 repertoires, and roughly 10 million of these chains were shared by at least two donors. To remove PCR and sequencing errors, raw reads were error-corrected and collapsed into unique sequences using a nearest-neighbor algorithm that merged closely related sequences. V, D and J gene segments were assigned by aligning CDR3 sequences to IMGT reference sequences. Each retained sequence needed at least a six-nucleotide match to both a V gene segment and a J gene segment. A rearrangement was called productive if the CDR3 had no stop codons and remained in frame with V and J, and every other rearrangement was called non-productive. CDR3 was defined by IMGT convention, running from the second conserved V-encoded cysteine to the conserved J-encoded phenylalanine. The earlier analysis of fewer than 700 of the donors excluded sequences that lacked an unambiguous match to a single V gene segment. An earlier analysis of 587 of the donors classified V segments as functional when productive rearrangements were above 56.7% and as segregating when the standard deviation between donors was above 5%. To diagnose cytomegalovirus status from the catalog of TCR beta chain sequences, a statistical classification framework was built. A later analysis assigned V and J genes by comparing TCR nucleotide sequences with IMGT/GENE-DB human TR gene sequences. The TCRdist pipeline was used in a later analysis to assign CDR3 sequences and most-parsimonious VDJ recombination scenarios. A later analysis defined each TCR beta chain by its CDR3 amino acid sequence plus V-gene family, and excluded reads lacking a unique V-gene family. In a later analysis, 550 to 650 highly shared, low-generation-probability nucleotide sequences were removed to address suspected cross-contamination and a sequencing artifact. In a later analysis, a clonal expansion index was calculated for each public chain from normalized within-repertoire ranks of inferred template counts. Generation probabilities in a later analysis came from a VDJ recombination model fitted to out-of-frame rearrangements, and those results were checked against IGoR. In a later analysis, TCR-TCR, TCR-HLA and TCR-CMV co-occurrence was scored with hypergeometric tests, and a repertoire-size bias correction was applied to TCR pairs. To estimate false discovery rates, a later analysis permuted the HLA or CMV assignments 20 times. In a later analysis, co-occurring TCRs were grouped using DBSCAN, with TCRdist sequence similarity added in when clustering inside HLA-allele-positive subsets. Repertoires with fewer than 30,000 or more than 120,000 public chains were left out of co-occurrence clustering, as were five repertoires with anomalous nucleotide sharing. TCRdb took over this immuneACCESS table, retaining in-frame rearrangements with V and J assigned. Such tables are incomplete; in checked studies, under half of the missing clones stem from an unresolved V gene, and the remainder is unexplained. V and J calls and clone size follow that table, whereas D and trimming were derived from the DNA. In all, the sample holds roughly 130,000 clones, and 65% to 90% of those were seen once. In total, the top ten clones hold roughly 1.2% of the sample.

This clonotype was obtained from a girl aged 2-15 years in good health and CMV-seronegative. The sequenced material came from PBMCs. Rearrangement joined TRBV7-2 to TRBJ2-5; no D gene call is confident. The assigned J gene may be wrong: the sequence end matches TRBJ2-7 better. Here is the DNA: TGTGCCAGCAGCACTTATTACGAGCAGTACTTC. Translated, it gives CASSTYYEQYF.